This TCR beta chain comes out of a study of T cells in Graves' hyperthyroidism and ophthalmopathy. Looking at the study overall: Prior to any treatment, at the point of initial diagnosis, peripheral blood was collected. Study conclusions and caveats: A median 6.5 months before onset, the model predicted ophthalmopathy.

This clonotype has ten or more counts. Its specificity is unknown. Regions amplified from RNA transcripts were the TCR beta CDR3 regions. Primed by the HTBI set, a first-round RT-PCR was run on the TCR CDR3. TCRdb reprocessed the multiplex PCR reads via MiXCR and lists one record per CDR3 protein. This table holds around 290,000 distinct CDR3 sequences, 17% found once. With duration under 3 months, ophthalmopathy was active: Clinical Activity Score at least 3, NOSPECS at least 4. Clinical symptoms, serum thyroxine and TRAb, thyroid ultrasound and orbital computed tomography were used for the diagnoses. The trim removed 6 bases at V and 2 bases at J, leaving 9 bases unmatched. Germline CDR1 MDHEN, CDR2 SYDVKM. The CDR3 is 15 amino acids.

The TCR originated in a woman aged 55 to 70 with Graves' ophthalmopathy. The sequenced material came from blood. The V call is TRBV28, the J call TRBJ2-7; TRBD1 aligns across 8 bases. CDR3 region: CASRSRDRRTYEQYF. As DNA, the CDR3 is TGTGCCAGCAGGTCCCGGGACAGGCGAACCTACGAGCAGTACTTC.